The 26 T cell receptor beta chains below were found in one sample sequenced in a study of blood T cell repertoires in COVID-19 (TCRdb year 2020). Library generation was performed with the immunoSEQ multiplex PCR assay. TCRdb re-hosts the immuneACCESS table, in-frame sequences only. Its copies lack some clones; in the studies checked, an unresolved V gene accounts for under half of them, and the cause for the rest is not known. Recorded for this sample are some 150,000 clones; approximately 81% of them occurred a single time. Roughly two fifths of the sample goes to the ten largest clones. The sample taken for sequencing was peripheral blood. The receptors were gathered from a human donor in a cohort sampled during active COVID-19.

The chain has TRBV5-6 and TRBJ2-7; 8 bases agree with TRBD2. Trimming at V came to 6 bases and at J to 2 bases, leaving 10 bases not matched to a gene. CDR1 and CDR2 (germline): SGHDT, YYEEEE. The CDR3 is 15 amino acids. CDR3 DNA sequence: TGTGCCAGCACCATCCGCGGGGGGAGAACCTACGAGCAGTACTTC. Encoded protein: CASTIRGGRTYEQYF.

The chain combines TRBV6-2 or TRBV6-3 with TRBJ2-2, with 8 bases identical to TRBD1. CDR1 is MNHEY and CDR2 is SVGEGT in the germline V gene. The CDR3 has 15 amino acids. The V gene end was trimmed by 2 bases and the J gene end by 7 bases; junction bases not matched to a gene: 6. CDR3 DNA: TGTGCCAGCAGTTACCGACAGGGGTTAGTCGGGGAGCTGTTTTTT. Its translation is CASSYRQGLVGELFF.

The chain combines TRBV10-1 with TRBJ2-5; possibly TRBD2 for D (6 bases). Deletions cut 4 bases from V and 4 bases from J, with 10 bases between. CDR1 and CDR2 from the germline V gene are WNHNN and SYGVQD (reference sequence). The CDR3 consists of 13 residues. CDR3 DNA: TGCGCCAGCAGTGCACTAGCTCTAGAGACCCAGTACTTC. Protein sequence: CASSALALETQYF.

The CDR3 spells CASGTSVASNQPQHF. Here the CDR3 DNA reads TGTGCCAGCGGGACATCCGTCGCTAGCAATCAGCCCCAGCATTTT. The V gene is TRBV2, the J gene TRBJ1-5; perhaps TRBD1 as D (6 bases). The germline gives CDR1 SNHLY, CDR2 FYNNEI. The CDR3 has 15 residues. V was pared by 8 bases and J by 0 bases, with 14 bases between.

In this sample, this clone turned up once. The rearrangement uses TRBV9 and TRBJ2-3; TRBD2 might be the D (5 bases). Trimming removed 6 bases from V and 6 bases from J, with 23 bases in between. This CDR3 is 16 amino acids long. Germline CDR1 reads SGDLS; CDR2 reads YYNGEE. The CDR3 region has the DNA TGTGCCAGCACCCCCATGGAGGCGGCAAAGGGCGATACGCAGTATTTT. Its protein product is CASTPMEAAKGDTQYF.

The chain uses TRBV24-1 and TRBJ2-1; 9 nucleotides align to TRBD2. CDR1 KGHDR and CDR2 SFDVKD come from the germline V gene. The V and J ends lost 3 bases and 5 bases, in that order; junction bases with no gene match: 4. The CDR3 consists of 15 residues. CDR3 nucleotide sequence: TGTGCCACCAGTGATCCTAGCGGGGTAGACAATGAGCAGTTCTTC. This encodes CATSDPSGVDNEQFF.

This chain links TRBV6-5 with TRBJ1-6; D unresolved. V lost 6 bases, J lost 0 bases, and 9 bases lay in between. The CDR3 contains 15 residues. Germline loops: CDR1 MNHEY, CDR2 SVGAGI. The CDR3 nucleotides are TGTGCCAGCAGCTACGAGCGCTCCTATAATTCACCCCTCCACTTT. Translating gives CASSYERSYNSPLHF.

The genes are TRBV29-1 and TRBJ2-4; 15 bases agree with TRBD2. Per the germline V gene, CDR1 is SQVTM and CDR2 is ANQGSEA. V was pared by 6 bases and J by 1 base, with 1 base of the junction left unmatched. The CDR3 consists of 15 residues. The CDR3 spells CSVGLAGGAKNIQYF. DNA for the CDR3: TGCAGCGTAGGACTAGCGGGGGGGGCCAAAAACATTCAGTACTTC.

J is TRBJ2-2 and V is TRBV4-3, with D unclear. CDR1 and CDR2 from the germline V gene are LGHNA and YSLEER. This CDR3 has 14 amino acids. The V end lost 0 bases, the J end lost 7 bases, and 9 bases lay between the germline ends. The CDR3 bases are TGCGCCAGCAGCCAAGACGGGTGGAGCGGGGAGCTGTTTTTT. This codes for CASSQDGWSGELFF.

The V call is TRBV3-1 (or the pseudogene TRBV3-2), the J call TRBJ1-5; 7 nucleotides align to TRBD1. Trimming removed 1 base from V and 4 bases from J; junction bases left unmatched: 1. The germline V gene encodes CDR1 LGHDT and CDR2 YNNKEL (reference sequence). The CDR3 spans 14 residues. CDR3 DNA: TGTGCCAGCAGCCAAGTACAGGGGAATCAGCCCCAGCATTTT. It codes for CASSQVQGNQPQHF.

The rearrangement links TRBV4-1 to TRBJ1-4; D uncertain. This CDR3 is built from 15 residues. Germline CDR1 and CDR2: MGHRA and YSYEKL. V lost 6 bases, J lost 0 bases, and 11 bases lay in between. DNA of the CDR3: TGCGCCAGCAGTGTAGACATCACAACTAATGAAAAACTGTTTTTT. This codes for CASSVDITTNEKLFF.

This sequence joins TRBV9 and TRBJ1-2, with D tentatively TRBD1 (6 bases). CDR1 is SGDLS and CDR2 is YYNGEE in the germline V gene. CDR3 size: 18 residues. The V and J ends lost 0 bases and 1 base respectively, with 19 bases between them. CDR3 sequence: CASSVDPTVGGLNYGYTF. The CDR3 DNA sequence: TGTGCCAGCAGCGTAGACCCCACGGTAGGGGGTCTTAACTATGGCTACACCTTC.

The chain uses TRBV6-2 or TRBV6-3 and TRBJ1-5; TRBD1 might be the D (6 bases). V was shortened by 3 bases and J by 2 bases, with 11 bases between the two germline ends. CDR1 is MNHEY, CDR2 SVGEGT, per germline. This CDR3 contains 15 residues. The CDR3 sequence is CASSYEGVGNQPQHF. In DNA form, the CDR3 reads TGTGCCAGCAGTTATGAGGGGGTAGGCAATCAGCCCCAGCATTTT.

This clone was counted a single time. The rearrangement uses TRBV28 and TRBJ1-2; 7 bases line up with TRBD1. Germline CDR1 is MDHEN and CDR2 is SYDVKM. The CDR3 contains 12 residues. Losses at the gene ends were 7 bases for V and 7 bases for J; bases not matched to a gene: 6. Here the CDR3 reads CASIENRGGYTF. The CDR3 DNA follows: TGTGCCAGCATTGAAAACAGGGGTGGCTACACCTTC.

Remarks on this clone: Germline and junction disagree at one end, which may indicate a read error. The rearrangement uses TRBV7-2 and TRBJ1-2, with TRBD1 as a possible D gene (6 bases). Germline assignment: CDR1 SGHTA and CDR2 FQGNSA. The CDR3 contains 14 residues. The CDR3 loop reads CASTLSQGNYGYTF. The CDR3 DNA reads TGTGCCAGCACCTTAAGCCAGGGGAACTATGGCTACACCTTC.

The J gene is TRBJ2-3, the V gene TRBV10-1, with TRBD1 identical over 7 bases. The CDR3 runs 15 residues. The germline gives CDR1 WNHNN, CDR2 SYGVQD (reference sequence). V shed 5 bases and J 7 bases; nucleotides not matched to a gene: 12. The CDR3, as DNA: TGCGCCAGCAGTTCCGGGACAGCGGCCTCGAATACGCAGTATTTT. Encoded protein: CASSSGTAASNTQYF.

The chain has TRBV11-2 and TRBJ1-2, with D perhaps TRBD1 (5 bases). V lost 4 bases to trimming and J lost 6 bases, with 9 bases between them. Germline CDR1 reads SGHAT; CDR2 reads FQNNGV. There are 12 residues in the CDR3. CDR3 protein: CASSSEGDGYTF. DNA of the CDR3: TGTGCCAGCAGCTCGGAAGGGGATGGCTACACCTTC.

Comment on this clone: It may be a read error: a sequence one base away is much more abundant. This chain links TRBV7-9 with TRBJ2-7; a possible D gene is TRBD1 (5 bases). The CDR3 sequence is 12 residues long. V lost 2 bases to trimming and J lost 3 bases, with 5 bases between them. Germline V gene sequence: CDR1 SEHNR, CDR2 FQNEAQ (reference sequence). CDR3 protein: CASSLQGYEQYF. DNA of the CDR3: TGTGCCAGCAGCTTACAGGGCTACGAGCAGTACTTC.

The CDR3 spells CATSGFTDTQYF. The CDR3 coding sequence is TGTGCGACCTCCGGGTTCACAGATACGCAGTATTTT. The V and J genes are TRBV27 and TRBJ2-3, with D unresolved. The length of the CDR3 is 12 residues. The germline gives CDR1 MNHEY, CDR2 SMNVEV (reference sequence).

This clone was picked up a small number of times. This sequence joins TRBV7-2 and TRBJ1-1, with D uncertain. Per the germline V gene, CDR1 is SGHTA and CDR2 is FQGNSA. CDR3 size: 13 residues. Deletions cut 1 base from V and 1 base from J, with 4 bases between. This CDR3 is CASSLVRNTEAFF. DNA of the CDR3: TGTGCCAGCAGCTTAGTCCGGAACACTGAAGCTTTCTTT. Filled out from reference TRBV7-2 and TRBJ1-1, the complete variable domain reads GAGVSQSPSNKVTEKGKDVELRCDPISGHTALYWYRQSLGQGLEFLIYFQGNSAPDKSGLPSDRFSAERTGGSVSTLTIQRTQQEDSAVYLCASSLVRNTEAFFGQGTRLTVV.

This clone appeared a single time. The chain employs TRBV19 and TRBJ1-6; D is possibly TRBD1 (5 bases). Per germline, CDR1 LNHDA and CDR2 SQIVND (reference sequence). Between the trimmed V and J ends, which lost 6 bases and 10 bases, there was a span of 16 bases. CDR3 length: 14 residues. This chain's CDR3 is CASRDPGVGSPLHF. Written as DNA, the CDR3 is TGTGCCAGTAGGGACCCGGGGGTTGGCTCACCCCTCCACTTT. Supplemented by reference TRBV19 and TRBJ1-6, the full variable domain reads DGGITQSPKYLFRKEGQNVTLSCEQNLNHDAMYWYRQDPGQGLRLIYYSQIVNDFQKGDIAEGYSVSREKKESFPLTVTSAQKNPTAFYLCASRDPGVGSPLHFGNGTRLTVT.

This chain connects TRBV3-1 (or the pseudogene TRBV3-2) to TRBJ2-6, with D possibly TRBD2 on 5 matching bases. Germline V gene lookup returns CDR1 LGHDT and CDR2 YNNKEL (reference sequence). V was pared by 2 bases and J by 4 bases, with 18 bases between. This CDR3 comprises 18 residues. CDR3 sequence (DNA): TGTGCCAGCAGCCAATTAGACTATACTCCTTTGGGGGCCAACGTCCTGACTTTC. Encoded protein: CASSQLDYTPLGANVLTF.

The CDR3 DNA is TGCGCCAGCAGCCCACAGGCACAGCAAGAGACCCAGTACTTC. This sequence encodes CASSPQAQQETQYF. The gene calls are TRBV4-1 and TRBJ2-5; weak D call: TRBD1 (5 bases). The germline V gene encodes CDR1 MGHRA and CDR2 YSYEKL. Trimming took 4 bases from V and 2 from J, leaving 11 bases between them. The CDR3 sequence is 14 residues long.

This clone was recorded once. The junction departs from germline at one end; a sequencing error may be responsible. This chain connects TRBV11-2 to TRBJ1-2; possibly TRBD1 for D (6 bases). Germline CDR1 SGHAT, CDR2 FQNNGV. This CDR3 has 13 amino acids. The CDR3 nucleotides are TGTGCGGGGGCGGGGGCGCCGAACTCTGGCTACACCTTC. Translated, it gives CAGAGAPNSGYTF.

The sample holds a few counts of this clone. Other DNA sequences from this sample encode an identical CDR3 as well. This chain links TRBV28 with TRBJ2-7; 8 bases fit TRBD1. With V trimmed by 5 bases and J by 3 bases, 3 bases remained unmatched. The CDR3 consists of 13 residues. Looked up from germline, CDR1 is MDHEN and CDR2 is SYDVKM. CDR3 coding DNA: TGTGCCAGCAGTCTAGGACAGGGCTACGAGCAGTACTTC. Protein sequence: CASSLGQGYEQYF. Variable domain in full (rest from reference TRBV28 and TRBJ2-7): DVKVTQSSRYLVKRTGEKVFLECVQDMDHENMFWYRQDPGLGLRLIYFSYDVKMKEKGDIPEGYSVSREKKERFSLILESASTNQTSMYLCASSLGQGYEQYFGPGTRLTVT.

This clone was found a few times. The genes are TRBV7-8 and TRBJ2-2, with 8 bases fitting TRBD2. Trimming took 5 bases from V and 8 from J; bases not matched to a gene: 19. The CDR3 runs to 18 residues. Germline loops: CDR1 SGHVS, CDR2 FQNEAQ. In DNA form, the CDR3 reads TGTGCCAGCAGCCCCGACCGAGCGGGGGTCACAAAGGTTGGGGAGCTGTTTTTT. This gives the protein CASSPDRAGVTKVGELFF.